A single sample is the source of the 24 T cell receptor beta chains below, sequenced in a study of blood T cells in healthy people across ages. It was with a sample-barcoded 5' primer and a J-beta primer mix that a second PCR of roughly 6 to 12 cycles was run. TCRdb called the 5' RACE reads again in MiXCR, with one record for every CDR3 protein. The table has fewer than 900,000 distinct CDR3 sequences, about 42% seen once. Sequencing input: blood. These receptors all come from an older woman in good health.

This clonotype was observed many times. The J gene is TRBJ2-3, the V gene TRBV3-1; 14 positions agree with TRBD2. Germline CDR1 is LGHDT and CDR2 is YNNKEL (reference sequence). Trimming took 6 bases from V and 5 from J; bases not matched to a gene: 4. The CDR3 is 15 residues long. DNA of the CDR3: TGTGCCAGCAGTCTCGGACTAGCGGGAGGAGATACGCAGTATTTT. Translation: CASSLGLAGGDTQYF.

This clonotype was detected a few times. The chain is built from TRBV20-1 and TRBJ2-7, with TRBD1 matching 11 bases. Germline V gene data show CDR1 as DFQATT and CDR2 as SNEGSKA (reference sequence). The CDR3 is made up of 13 amino acids. The J segment lost 5 bases and the V segment lost 6 bases, leaving 6 bases of the junction unmatched. The CDR3 spells CSAGQGAPHEQYF. The CDR3 nucleotides read TGCAGTGCCGGACAGGGGGCGCCCCACGAGCAGTACTTC.

This chain uses TRBV29-1 with TRBJ2-7, with D perhaps given as TRBD1 or TRBD2 (5 bases each). Germline CDR1 is SQVTM and CDR2 is ANQGSEA. The CDR3 is made up of 15 amino acids. The V end was cut by 4 bases, the J end by 0 bases, with 16 bases between. The DNA for the CDR3 is TGCAGCGTTGCTGAGCCGGGACCAAGCTCCTACGAGCAGTACTTC. Translation gives CSVAEPGPSSYEQYF.

This rearrangement joins TRBV29-1 to TRBJ2-1, with unresolved D. The CDR3 is made up of 12 amino acids. Trimming stripped 5 bases from V and 0 bases from J, with 5 bases between. Germline CDR1 SQVTM, CDR2 ANQGSEA. The CDR3 region is CSVTGSYNEQFF. CDR3 nucleotides: TGCAGCGTTACGGGCTCCTACAATGAGCAGTTCTTC.

The sample holds a few counts of this clonotype. The chain uses TRBV12-5 and TRBJ2-1; D is possibly TRBD2 (5 bases). Trimming removed 2 bases from V and 9 bases from J, with 8 bases in between. The CDR3 runs to 12 residues. Germline V CDR1 and CDR2: LGHNT, FRNRAP. The CDR3 DNA is TGTGCTAGTGGTTTGAGGAGGACTGAGCAGTTCTTC. Residues: CASGLRRTEQFF.

This chain connects TRBV6-6 to TRBJ2-5, with a weak D call TRBD2 (6 bases). Looked up from germline, CDR1 is MNHNY and CDR2 is SVGAGI (reference sequence). Trimming pared 7 bases from V and 2 bases from J, leaving 17 bases between. CDR3 size: 15 residues. The CDR3 sequence: CASTRRGNKQETQYF. The CDR3 DNA reads as TGTGCCAGCACCCGGAGGGGCAATAAGCAAGAGACCCAGTACTTC.

This clonotype was seen just once. A much larger clonotype is one base distant, so this may be a read error. The chain employs TRBV12-3 or TRBV12-4 and TRBJ2-3; maybe TRBD1 (6 bases). This CDR3 contains 13 residues. CDR3 bases: TGTGCCAGCAGTAGGGGGACCACAGATATGCAGTATTTT. Amino acids: CASSRGTTDMQYF.

The chain recombines TRBV6-5 with TRBJ2-5, with D possibly TRBD1 on 5 matching bases. CDR1 and CDR2 from the germline V gene are MNHEY and SVGAGI. This CDR3 spans 16 amino acids. V lost 0 bases, J lost 2 bases, and 13 bases lay in between. DNA of the CDR3: TGTGCCAGCAGTTACTCGAGACAGACCATTCAAGAGACCCAGTACTTC. Translating gives CASSYSRQTIQETQYF.

Concerning this clonotype itself: The junction departs from germline at one end; a sequencing error may be responsible. The chain is built from TRBV20-1 and TRBJ2-4; 10 bases agree with TRBD2. Germline loops: CDR1 DFQATT, CDR2 SNEGSKA (reference sequence). The CDR3 runs to 17 residues. The CDR3 loop reads CSASVPLAGLAKNTQYF. In DNA form, the CDR3 reads TGCAGTGCTAGCGTACCACTAGCGGGACTAGCCAAAAACACTCAGTACTTC.

CDR3 protein: CSARETGEQPQHF. The DNA for the CDR3 is TGCAGTGCTAGAGAGACAGGGGAACAGCCCCAGCATTTT. The chain employs TRBV20-1 and TRBJ1-5; the match to TRBD1 covers 8 bases. J was trimmed by 7 bases and V by 0 bases; bases with no gene match: 2. CDR3 length equals 13 residues. CDR1 is DFQATT, CDR2 SNEGSKA, per germline (reference sequence).

This chain links TRBV7-3 with TRBJ2-2, with D unresolved. Trimming shortened V by 5 bases and J by 7 bases, and 14 bases separated the two germline ends. Germline V gives CDR1 SGHTA, CDR2 FQGTGA. The CDR3 extends over 14 amino acids. The CDR3 nucleotides read TGTGCCAGCAGCAATAGGAATCTTGGCGGGGAGCTGTTTTTT. Translated: CASSNRNLGGELFF.

On this clonotype: A much larger clone lies one base from this, so it may be a read error. The V call is TRBV29-1, the J call TRBJ2-1, with 9 bases fitting TRBD2. The CDR3 consists of 17 residues. Germline assignment: CDR1 SQVTM and CDR2 ANQGSEA. V shed 3 bases and J 0 bases; nucleotides not matched to a gene: 9. The CDR3 sequence is CSVEPSGVRGSYNEQFF. DNA of the CDR3: TGCAGCGTTGAGCCTAGCGGGGTTAGGGGCTCCTACAATGAGCAGTTCTTC.

This clonotype has just a few counts. This chain links TRBV2 with TRBJ1-5; D gene unclear. The CDR3 contains 14 residues. Germline V lookup: CDR1 SNHLY, CDR2 FYNNEI. Trimming left V 2 bases short and J 4 bases short, with 9 bases between. For the CDR3, the DNA is TGTGCCAGCAGTGAAAATCTGGGGAATCAGCCCCAGCATTTT. Protein product: CASSENLGNQPQHF.

The chain combines TRBV7-9 with TRBJ2-1; TRBD2 matches 7 bases. With 7 bases clipped from V and 9 bases from J, the junction kept 18 bases outside the gene matches. Germline values: CDR1 SEHNR, CDR2 FQNEAQ (reference sequence). The length of the CDR3 is 16 residues. CDR3 sequence: CASTLSGGARAREQFF. The CDR3 bases are TGTGCCAGCACCCTATCGGGAGGAGCCCGGGCACGTGAGCAGTTCTTC.

The V call is TRBV11-2, the J call TRBJ2-3; 10 positions agree with TRBD1. The CDR3 loop spans 14 amino acids. Germline lookup yields CDR1 SGHAT and CDR2 FQNNGV. Losses at the gene ends were 5 bases for V and 4 bases for J; bases not matched to a gene: 3. The CDR3 DNA follows: TGTGCCAGCAGCACGGACAGGGGGGCAGATACGCAGTATTTT. It is translated as CASSTDRGADTQYF.

The chain is built from TRBV19 and TRBJ1-5; 8 nucleotides agree with TRBD1. The CDR3 has 15 amino acids. Looked up from germline, CDR1 is LNHDA and CDR2 is SQIVND (reference sequence). The ends lost 7 bases at V and 0 bases at J; junction bases unmatched: 5. Here the CDR3 reads CASKDRDNSNQPQHF. In DNA, the CDR3 is TGTGCCAGTAAGGACAGGGACAATAGCAATCAGCCCCAGCATTTT.

In this sample, this clonotype turned up a few times. The chain is built from TRBV5-1 and TRBJ2-4, with TRBD1 matching over 10 bases. The DNA end is a closer match to TRBJ2-7, so the J assignment may be wrong. Germline-derived CDR1 and CDR2 are SGHRS and YFSETQ. This CDR3 is built from 15 residues. CDR3 DNA: TGCGCCAGCAGCTTAAACCGGGACAGGGGCGACGAGCAGTACTTC. Residues: CASSLNRDRGDEQYF.

J is TRBJ1-2 and V is TRBV3-1; weak D call: TRBD1 (6 bases). The CDR3 loop spans 16 amino acids. V shed 1 base and J shed 0 bases, with 12 bases lying between them. The germline gives CDR1 LGHDT, CDR2 YNNKEL (reference sequence). CDR3 sequence (DNA): TGTGCCAGCAGCCAAGGGGGACATCTAGCTAACTATGGCTACACCTTC. Translation gives CASSQGGHLANYGYTF.

This clonotype appeared many times. The chain couples TRBV28 to TRBJ2-5; no firm D call. Germline V gene lookup returns CDR1 MDHEN and CDR2 SYDVKM. Trimming took 4 bases from V and 5 from J, leaving 8 bases between them. This CDR3 region has 12 residues. Here the CDR3 DNA reads TGTGCCAGCAGTTACCGCAGGGAGACCCAGTACTTC. This translates into CASSYRRETQYF. The full variable domain, with the rest looked up from reference TRBV28 and TRBJ2-5, is DVKVTQSSRYLVKRTGEKVFLECVQDMDHENMFWYRQDPGLGLRLIYFSYDVKMKEKGDIPEGYSVSREKKERFSLILESASTNQTSMYLCASSYRRETQYFGPGTRLLVL.

This clonotype was seen just once. This chain links TRBV19 with TRBJ1-5; no clear D gene. CDR1 and CDR2 from the germline V gene are LNHDA and SQIVND (reference sequence). The CDR3 spans 15 residues. V was cut by 7 bases and J by 2 bases, with 15 bases left in between. The CDR3 nucleotides are TGTGCCAGTATCGATCATCTGGAGGGCAATCAGCCCCAGCATTTT. This codes for CASIDHLEGNQPQHF.

This clonotype was detected a few times. The chain couples TRBV20-1 to TRBJ1-5, with unresolved D. Trimming stripped 6 bases from V and 5 bases from J, with 11 bases between. This CDR3 is 12 amino acids long. Germline V gene lookup returns CDR1 DFQATT and CDR2 SNEGSKA (reference sequence). The CDR3 protein is CSAIDGDQPQHF. The CDR3 DNA follows: TGCAGTGCCATTGACGGTGATCAGCCCCAGCATTTT.

The rearrangement links TRBV2 to TRBJ2-7; possibly TRBD2 for D (5 bases). This CDR3 spans 14 amino acids. V lost 3 bases and J 5 bases, leaving 14 bases between the germline ends. Looked up from germline, CDR1 is SNHLY and CDR2 is FYNNEI. CDR3 in DNA: TGTGCCAGCAGTGACGGGATTAGCGCCGACGAGCAGTACTTC. It is translated as CASSDGISADEQYF.

With regard to this clonotype: The junction differs from germline at one of its ends, possibly a read error. V and J are TRBV7-6 and TRBJ2-5; either TRBD1 or TRBD2 may supply D (6 bases each). The tail of the sequence fits TRBJ2-7 better, so the J call may be wrong. CDR1 SGHVS and CDR2 FNYEAQ come from the germline V gene. The CDR3 contains 14 residues. DNA for the CDR3: TGCCCCTTTTCCCTCACGGGGGCTTCCTACGAGCAGTACTTC. Its translation: CPFSLTGASYEQYF.

With regard to this clonotype: The junction and the germline gene differ at one end; a read error may be behind it. The chain is built from TRBV7-9 and TRBJ2-3; D might be TRBD1 (5 bases). The CDR3 consists of 14 residues. CDR1 and CDR2 from the germline V gene are SEHNR and FQNEAQ (reference sequence). The CDR3 sequence is CTSSLARETDTQYF. The CDR3 DNA follows: TGTACCAGCAGCTTAGCCAGGGAAACAGATACGCAGTATTTT.